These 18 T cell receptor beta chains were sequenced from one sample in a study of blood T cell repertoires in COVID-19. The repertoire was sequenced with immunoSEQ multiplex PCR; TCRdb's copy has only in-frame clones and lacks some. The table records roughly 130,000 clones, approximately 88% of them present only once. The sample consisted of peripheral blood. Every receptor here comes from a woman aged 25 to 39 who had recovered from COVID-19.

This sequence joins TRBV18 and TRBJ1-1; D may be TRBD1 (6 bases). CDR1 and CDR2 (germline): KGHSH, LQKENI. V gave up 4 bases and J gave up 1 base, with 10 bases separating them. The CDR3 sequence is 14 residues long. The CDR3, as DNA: TGTGCCAGCTCACAGAGGACAGAGAACACTGAAGCTTTCTTT. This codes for CASSQRTENTEAFF.

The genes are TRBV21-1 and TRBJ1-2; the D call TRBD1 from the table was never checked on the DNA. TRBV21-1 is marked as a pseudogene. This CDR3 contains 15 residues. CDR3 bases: TGTGCCGTCATTCTTAACAGGGATCGGCCGTATGGCTACACCTTC. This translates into CAVILNRDRPYGYTF.

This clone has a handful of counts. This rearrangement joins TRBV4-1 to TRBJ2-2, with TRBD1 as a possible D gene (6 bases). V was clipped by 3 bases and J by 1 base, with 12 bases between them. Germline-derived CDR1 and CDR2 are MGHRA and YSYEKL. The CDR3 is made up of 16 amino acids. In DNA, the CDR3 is TGCGCCAGCAGCCATACCGGGACACGGAACACCGGGGAGCTGTTTTTT. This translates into CASSHTGTRNTGELFF.

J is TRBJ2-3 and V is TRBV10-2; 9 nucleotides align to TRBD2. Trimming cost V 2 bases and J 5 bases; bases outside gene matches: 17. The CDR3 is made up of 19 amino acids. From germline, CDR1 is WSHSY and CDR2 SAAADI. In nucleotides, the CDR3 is TGCGCCAGCAGTGAGCCCCCCTGGGGGGCGGGAGGGCCGGGAGATACGCAGTATTTT. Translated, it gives CASSEPPWGAGGPGDTQYF.

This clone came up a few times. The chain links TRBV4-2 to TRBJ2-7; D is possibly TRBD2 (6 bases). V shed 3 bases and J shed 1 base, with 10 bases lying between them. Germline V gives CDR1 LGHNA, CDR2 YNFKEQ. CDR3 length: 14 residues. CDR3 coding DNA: TGTGCCAGCAGCCAGCGGGGCCAATCCTACGAGCAGTACTTC. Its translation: CASSQRGQSYEQYF.

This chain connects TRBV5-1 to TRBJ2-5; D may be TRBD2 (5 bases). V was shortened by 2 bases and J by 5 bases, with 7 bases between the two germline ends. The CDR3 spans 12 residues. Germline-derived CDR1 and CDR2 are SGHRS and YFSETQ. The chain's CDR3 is CASSFSGETQYF. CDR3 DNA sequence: TGCGCCAGCAGCTTTTCGGGGGAGACCCAGTACTTC.

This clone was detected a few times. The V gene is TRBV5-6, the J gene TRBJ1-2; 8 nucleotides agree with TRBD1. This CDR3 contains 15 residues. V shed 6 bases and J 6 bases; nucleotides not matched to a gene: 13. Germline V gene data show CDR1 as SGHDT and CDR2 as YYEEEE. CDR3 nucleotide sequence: TGTGCCAGCAATGGACAGGGCCGTAGAGTTGATGGCTACACCTTC. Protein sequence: CASNGQGRRVDGYTF.

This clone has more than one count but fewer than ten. CDR3 amino acids: CASSSTSGTYNEQFF. CDR3 DNA: TGCGCCAGCAGCTCGACTAGCGGGACCTACAATGAGCAGTTCTTC. The chain links TRBV5-1 to TRBJ2-1; 11 bases align to TRBD2. The CDR3 has 15 amino acids. CDR1 is SGHRS, CDR2 YFSETQ, per germline. The junction had 1 base not matched to a gene; V was cut back by 3 bases and J by 2 bases.

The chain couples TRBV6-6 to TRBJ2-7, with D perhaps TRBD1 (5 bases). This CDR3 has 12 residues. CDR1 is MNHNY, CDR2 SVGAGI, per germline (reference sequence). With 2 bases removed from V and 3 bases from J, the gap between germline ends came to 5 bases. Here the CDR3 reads CASSYDSYEQYF. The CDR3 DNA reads TGTGCCAGCAGTTACGACAGCTACGAGCAGTACTTC.

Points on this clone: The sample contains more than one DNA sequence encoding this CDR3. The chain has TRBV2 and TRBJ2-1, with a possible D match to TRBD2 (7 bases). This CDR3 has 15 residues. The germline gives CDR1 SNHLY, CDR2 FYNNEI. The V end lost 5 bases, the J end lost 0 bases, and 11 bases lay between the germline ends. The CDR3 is CASSSGTSSYNEQFF. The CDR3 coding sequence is TGTGCCAGCAGTAGCGGGACAAGCTCCTACAATGAGCAGTTCTTC.

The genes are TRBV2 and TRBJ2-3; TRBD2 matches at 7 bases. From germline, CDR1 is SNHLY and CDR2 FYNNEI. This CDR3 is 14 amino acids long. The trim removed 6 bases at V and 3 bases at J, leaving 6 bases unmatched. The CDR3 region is CASRMREGTDTQYF. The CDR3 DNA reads TGTGCCAGCAGGATGAGGGAGGGGACAGATACGCAGTATTTT.

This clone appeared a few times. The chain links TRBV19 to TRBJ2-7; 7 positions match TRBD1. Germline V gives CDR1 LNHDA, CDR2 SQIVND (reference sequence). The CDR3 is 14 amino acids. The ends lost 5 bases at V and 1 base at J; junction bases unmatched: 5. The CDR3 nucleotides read TGTGCCAGTAGTCCGCAGGGACAGTCCTACGAGCAGTACTTC. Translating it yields CASSPQGQSYEQYF.

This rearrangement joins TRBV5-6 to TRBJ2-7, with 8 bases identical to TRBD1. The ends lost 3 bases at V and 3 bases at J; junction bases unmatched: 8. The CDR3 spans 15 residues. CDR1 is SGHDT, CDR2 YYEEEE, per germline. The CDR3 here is CASSWGPQGDYEQYF. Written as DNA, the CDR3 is TGTGCCAGCAGCTGGGGACCACAGGGGGACTACGAGCAGTACTTC. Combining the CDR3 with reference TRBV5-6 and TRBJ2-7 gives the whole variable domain DAGVTQSPTHLIKTRGQQVTLRCSPKSGHDTVSWYQQALGQGPQFIFQYYEEEERQRGNFPDRFSGHQFPNYSSELNVNALLLGDSALYLCASSWGPQGDYEQYFGPGTRLTVT.

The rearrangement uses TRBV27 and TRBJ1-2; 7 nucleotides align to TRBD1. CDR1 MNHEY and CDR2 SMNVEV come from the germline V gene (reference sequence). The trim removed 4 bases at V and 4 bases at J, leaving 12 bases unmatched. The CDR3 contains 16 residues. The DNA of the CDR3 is TGTGCCAGCAGTTCCCACCCCCCCGGACAGGTCTATGGCTACACCTTC. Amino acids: CASSSHPPGQVYGYTF.

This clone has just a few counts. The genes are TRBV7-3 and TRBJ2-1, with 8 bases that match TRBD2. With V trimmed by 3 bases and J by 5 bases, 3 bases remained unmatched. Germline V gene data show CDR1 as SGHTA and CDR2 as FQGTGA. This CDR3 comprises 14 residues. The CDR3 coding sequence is TGTGCCAGCAGCTTCGCGGGGGGCGACAATGAGCAGTTCTTC. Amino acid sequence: CASSFAGGDNEQFF. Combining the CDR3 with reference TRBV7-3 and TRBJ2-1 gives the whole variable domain GAGVSQTPSNKVTEKGKYVELRCDPISGHTALYWYRQSLGQGPEFLIYFQGTGAADDSGLPNDRFFAVRPEGSVSTLKIQRTERGDSAVYLCASSFAGGDNEQFFGPGTRLTVL.

The CDR3 DNA reads as TGCAGTGCGTCCGGGAACACTGAAGCTTTCTTT. Translation: CSASGNTEAFF. The chain links TRBV20-1 to TRBJ1-1; D unclear. CDR1 and CDR2 from the germline V gene are DFQATT and SNEGSKA (reference sequence). V gave up 6 bases and J gave up 1 base, with 6 bases separating them. This CDR3 is 11 amino acids long.

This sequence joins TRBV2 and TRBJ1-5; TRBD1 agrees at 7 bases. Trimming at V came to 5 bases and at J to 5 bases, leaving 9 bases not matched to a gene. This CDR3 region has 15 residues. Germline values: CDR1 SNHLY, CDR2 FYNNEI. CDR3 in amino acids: CASSILDRVDQPQHF. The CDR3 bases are TGTGCCAGCAGTATTCTCGACAGGGTCGATCAGCCCCAGCATTTT.

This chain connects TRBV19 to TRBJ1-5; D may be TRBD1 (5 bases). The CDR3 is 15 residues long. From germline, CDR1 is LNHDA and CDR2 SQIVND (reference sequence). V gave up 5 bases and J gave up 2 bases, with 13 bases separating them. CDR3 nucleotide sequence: TGTGCCAGTAGTGCAGGGTGGGTCGGCAATCAGCCCCAGCATTTT. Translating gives CASSAGWVGNQPQHF.